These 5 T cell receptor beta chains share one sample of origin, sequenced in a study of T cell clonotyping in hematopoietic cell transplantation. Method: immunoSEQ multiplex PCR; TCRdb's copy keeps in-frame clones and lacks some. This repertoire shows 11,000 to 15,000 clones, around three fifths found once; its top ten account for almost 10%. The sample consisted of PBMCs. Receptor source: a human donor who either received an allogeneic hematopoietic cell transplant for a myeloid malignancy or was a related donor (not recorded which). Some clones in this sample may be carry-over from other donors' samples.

Written as DNA, the CDR3 is TGTGCCAGCAGCGTATCTCAGGGGTTGAACACCGGGGAGCTGTTTTTT. Its protein product is CASSVSQGLNTGELFF. The J gene is TRBJ2-2, the V gene TRBV9; perhaps TRBD1 as D (6 bases). This CDR3 is built from 16 residues. Germline V gives CDR1 SGDLS, CDR2 YYNGEE. V was cut by 1 base and J by 1 base, with 11 bases left in between.

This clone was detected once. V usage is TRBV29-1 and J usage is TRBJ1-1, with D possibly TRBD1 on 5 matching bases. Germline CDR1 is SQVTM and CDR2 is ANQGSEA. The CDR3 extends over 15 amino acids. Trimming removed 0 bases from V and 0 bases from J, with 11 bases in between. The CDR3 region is CSVEEGTLMNTEAFF. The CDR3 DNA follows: TGCAGCGTTGAAGAGGGGACCCTAATGAACACTGAAGCTTTCTTT.

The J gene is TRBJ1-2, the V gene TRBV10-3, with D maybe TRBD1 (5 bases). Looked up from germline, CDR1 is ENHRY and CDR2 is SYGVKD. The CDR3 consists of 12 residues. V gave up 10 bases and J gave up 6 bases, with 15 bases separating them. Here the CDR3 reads CASSLGGDGYTF. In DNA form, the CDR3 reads TGTGCCAGCAGCTTGGGGGGGGATGGCTACACCTTC.

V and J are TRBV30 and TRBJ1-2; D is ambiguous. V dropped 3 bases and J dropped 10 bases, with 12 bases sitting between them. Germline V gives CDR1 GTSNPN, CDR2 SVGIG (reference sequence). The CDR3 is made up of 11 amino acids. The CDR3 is CAWRNPGIYTF. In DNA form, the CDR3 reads TGTGCCTGGAGAAACCCCGGGATCTACACCTTC.

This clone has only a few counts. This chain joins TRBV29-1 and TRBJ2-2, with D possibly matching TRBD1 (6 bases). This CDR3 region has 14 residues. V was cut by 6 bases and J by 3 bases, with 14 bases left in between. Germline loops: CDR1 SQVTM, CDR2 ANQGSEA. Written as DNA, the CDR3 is TGCAGCGTACCTCGCCCAGGGGACACCGGGGAGCTGTTTTTT. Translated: CSVPRPGDTGELFF.